A single sample gave rise to the 12 T cell receptor beta chains below, sequenced in a study of blood T cell repertoires in COVID-19. TCRdb's table, derived via immunoSEQ multiplex PCR, lists solely in-frame clones and lacks some. The sample lists 100,000 to 150,000 clones, 81% seen once, with roughly 15% in the top ten. The sequenced sample was peripheral blood. The source is a man in his thirties or forties with COVID-19, enrolled during active disease.

The chain recombines TRBV4-3 with TRBJ1-1; D not certain. The CDR3 has 14 amino acids. Looked up from germline, CDR1 is LGHNA and CDR2 is YSLEER. With 0 bases removed from V and 3 bases from J, the gap between germline ends came to 8 bases. The CDR3 bases are TGCGCCAGCAGCCAAGATACGAGGGACACTGAAGCTTTCTTT. Residues: CASSQDTRDTEAFF.

This chain joins TRBV4-3 and TRBJ2-2; D ambiguous. Germline V CDR1 and CDR2: LGHNA, YSLEER. The CDR3 runs 16 residues. With 0 bases removed from V and 3 bases from J, the gap between germline ends came to 11 bases. The CDR3 loop reads CASSQEFPVYTGELFF. The CDR3, as DNA: TGCGCCAGCAGCCAAGAATTTCCGGTCTACACCGGGGAGCTGTTTTTT.

The chain employs TRBV24-1 and TRBJ1-4; TRBD1 agrees at 8 bases. Germline V gives CDR1 KGHDR, CDR2 SFDVKD. The CDR3 extends over 15 amino acids. The ends lost 3 bases at V and 8 bases at J; junction bases unmatched: 7. CDR3 residues: CATSDRQGLTEKLFF. Written as DNA, the CDR3 is TGTGCCACCAGTGATAGACAGGGGCTTACGGAAAAACTGTTTTTT.

The V gene is TRBV28, the J gene TRBJ1-5, with TRBD1 matching over 8 bases. The CDR3 covers 14 residues. CDR1 is MDHEN, CDR2 SYDVKM, per germline. Unmatched junction bases numbered 8, after V lost 6 bases and J lost 7 bases. DNA for the CDR3: TGTGCCAGCAGGACAGGGGAGGTTAGGCAGCCCCAGCATTTT. It encodes CASRTGEVRQPQHF.

The chain's CDR3 is CASSWGTSATYEQYF. The CDR3 nucleotides read TGTGCCAGCAGCTGGGGAACTAGCGCAACCTACGAGCAGTACTTC. The chain is built from TRBV5-6 and TRBJ2-7, with 7 bases identical to TRBD2. Per the germline V gene, CDR1 is SGHDT and CDR2 is YYEEEE. Germline trimming cut 3 bases from V and 2 bases from J; bases unmatched to any gene: 8. This CDR3 is 15 amino acids long.

This clone occurred many times. The chain has TRBV19 and TRBJ1-2, with unresolved D. CDR1 is LNHDA and CDR2 is SQIVND in the germline V gene (reference sequence). CDR3 length: 12 amino acids. Between the trimmed V and J ends, which lost 3 bases and 5 bases, there was a span of 7 bases. The CDR3 protein is CASSIGKYGYTF. The CDR3 region has the DNA TGTGCCAGTAGTATCGGGAAGTATGGCTACACCTTC.

J is TRBJ2-7 and V is TRBV7-9; TRBD1 matches at 8 bases. CDR3 length equals 14 residues. Germline V CDR1 and CDR2: SEHNR, FQNEAQ (reference sequence). V gave up 4 bases and J gave up 3 bases; unmatched junction bases: 5. The chain's CDR3 is CASSSGDRIYEQYF. The CDR3 DNA follows: TGTGCCAGCAGCTCAGGGGACAGGATCTACGAGCAGTACTTC.

The rearrangement uses TRBV7-8 and TRBJ1-5; D perhaps matches TRBD1 (5 bases). This CDR3 contains 18 residues. V lost 4 bases and J 1 base, leaving 20 bases between the germline ends. The germline CDR1 and CDR2 sequences are SGHVS and FQNEAQ. The CDR3 loop reads CASSSRAGDPWSNQPQHF. The CDR3 region has the DNA TGTGCCAGCAGCTCTCGAGCGGGGGATCCATGGAGCAATCAGCCCCAGCATTTT.

This clone was seen many times. The V call is TRBV2, the J call TRBJ1-5, with D maybe TRBD1 (5 bases). Germline V gene sequence: CDR1 SNHLY, CDR2 FYNNEI. Between the trimmed V and J ends, which lost 4 bases and 0 bases, there was a span of 13 bases. CDR3 size: 16 residues. Written as DNA, the CDR3 is TGTGCCAGCAGTGCCTCGGGGGTTTATAGCAATCAGCCCCAGCATTTT. It yields the protein CASSASGVYSNQPQHF.

The gene calls are TRBV7-3 and TRBJ2-3; TRBD1 matches at 10 bases. The CDR3 runs 15 residues. The germline V gene has CDR1 SGHTA and CDR2 FQGTGA. Germline trimming cut 3 bases from V and 2 bases from J; bases unmatched to any gene: 2. CDR3 amino acids: CASSLGQGLTDTQYF. CDR3 DNA: TGTGCCAGCAGCTTGGGACAGGGGCTCACAGATACGCAGTATTTT.

The V and J genes are TRBV14 and TRBJ1-6; D uncertain. The V gene's germline CDR1 is SGHDN and CDR2 FVKESK. The CDR3 is 12 amino acids. The V end lost 1 base, the J end lost 9 bases, and 4 bases lay between the germline ends. The CDR3 DNA follows: TGTGCCAGCAGCCAAGTGAGTTCACCCCTCCACTTT. The encoded protein is CASSQVSSPLHF.

The chain has TRBV5-1 and TRBJ2-7; 8 nucleotides align to TRBD1. V gave up 0 bases and J gave up 3 bases; unmatched junction bases: 5. Germline-derived CDR1 and CDR2 are SGHRS and YFSETQ. The CDR3 is made up of 15 amino acids. The CDR3 nucleotides are TGCGCCAGCAGCTTGGAAGGGACAGGACTCTACGAGCAGTACTTC. It codes for CASSLEGTGLYEQYF.